This record looks at one TCR beta chain sequence and its context. The data belong to a study of blood T cell repertoires in COVID-19. The wider study: Acute-phase and convalescent COVID-19 samples originated in the United States, Italy and Spain. Sources were T cells, B-cell-depleted T cells, or PBMCs; the material itself was cDNA or gDNA.

Per the authors' pipeline: Amplifying reference gene primers gave estimates of nucleated cell counts. Repertoires were generated with immunoSEQ multiplex PCR, while TCRdb's copy carries only in-frame clones and drops some. V and J calls and clone size are those listed in that table; D and trimming were worked out from the DNA. In the table there are fewer than 150,000 clones, more than 70% of which are singletons. This CDR3 contains 15 residues. The ends lost 6 bases at V and 4 bases at J; junction bases unmatched: 9. Germline V gene data show CDR1 as MNHNY and CDR2 as SVGAGI (reference sequence). The clonotype was recovered from a human donor in a cohort sampled during active COVID-19. The chain has TRBV6-6 and TRBJ1-5, with TRBD1 matching 7 bases. Sequencing input: peripheral blood. In DNA, the CDR3 is TGTGCCAGCAGATTGGACGACAGGGTAAATCAGCCCCAGCATTTT. Its protein product is CASRLDDRVNQPQHF.